This note documents a single T cell receptor (beta chain) sequence. Its target antigen remains unknown. Qualities for individual bases were not recorded, and no much larger clone is one base off. The CDR3 regions of human TCRbeta chains were subjected to immunosequencing. The original pipeline was this. TCRs in the repertoires were compared against a reference library of SARS-CoV-2-specific TCRs that had been generated with the MIRA antigen-specificity platform. Breadth was defined as the fraction of unique TCRs that were SARS-CoV-2-associated. Depth was defined as the fraction of total T cells that were SARS-CoV-2-associated. Using the MIRA data, each spike-specific TCR was mapped to the spike region that the TCR reacts to and placed in a CD4 or CD8 class. Log10-transformed breadth and depth values were compared by one-way ANOVA with Sidak's multiple comparisons tests. In TCRdb, the immuneACCESS table is reduced to in-frame sequences with V and J assigned. These tables do not hold every clone; where another copy was compared, an unresolved V gene accounts for under half, and the others remain unexplained. The D gene and trimming were derived from the DNA, and the V and J assignments and clone size from that table. This sample has about 140,000 clones in its table, and around 85% of those were observed once. More than 7.5% of the sample is in the top ten clones.

These data come from a study of T cell responses to AZD1222 COVID-19 vaccine (dated by TCRdb to the early 2020s). Context from the whole study: TCR sequencing covered about 230 trial participants: approximately 200 given two doses of AZD1222 and 26 given two doses of MenACWY control vaccine. Enrollment into the trials was organized by age into subgroups of 18-55, 56-69 and 70-plus years, and those subgroups contained about 150, 27 and 61 TCR-sequenced participants, respectively. General findings and caveats noted by the study authors: CD4 TCRs associated with the vaccine covered the entire spike protein, and the dominant responses were in regions 160-218 and 743-854. A significant rise in spike-specific TCR breadth and depth was observed after two AZD1222 doses relative to day 0 and relative to MenACWY recipients. Only a handful of AZD1222 recipients were SARS-CoV-2 seropositive at baseline, limiting conclusions about previously exposed vaccinees. Nearly half of unique spike-specific TCRs reportedly recognized epitopes outside regions mutated in the B.1.351 and B.1.1.7 variants. The 56-69-year group was small, and its depth increase did not reach significance, likely because of low power. Participants were mostly white British and included more females than males, and it was suggested by the authors that clonal diversity may have been underestimated. Because no day 14 peak-response samples were available, the repertoires could be characterized only after the peak T cell response.

Trimming removed 6 bases from V and 6 bases from J, leaving 14 bases between the germline ends. The germline V gene specifies MDHEN as CDR1 and SYDVKM as CDR2. Including the terminal cysteine and phenylalanine, the CDR3 comprises 13 residues. The read is trimmed to its CDR3 DNA, 39 bases read in frame from base 1. What this sample's time point label stands for: about 28 days (+/-7) after the second vaccine dose. Interpreted using the paper, the treatment or condition label stands for: meningococcal conjugate vaccine given as trial control. Vaccinee samples came from UK trials COV001 and COV002, including a single-blind randomized controlled phase 2/3 trial of AZD1222 (ChAdOx1 nCoV-19) in healthy adults. Trial participant PBMC samples were collected at day 0 and day 28 after the second dose for TCRbeta chain sequencing.

Sequencing used peripheral blood, obtained 28 days after the second dose of the MenACWY control vaccine. The clonotype comes from an adult who received the MenACWY meningococcal vaccine as a control. The chain is assembled from TRBV28 and TRBJ1-2; TRBD1 could be the D gene, as 6 bases match. The nucleotides read TGTGCCAGCAGACCCACAGGGAGTCATGGCTACACCTTC. This is translated as CASRPTGSHGYTF.